This TCR beta chain comes out of a study of brain T cells in children with intractable seizures. Trimming removed 3 bases from V and 0 bases from J, with 8 bases in between. The CDR3 contains 14 residues. CDR1 is SGDLS and CDR2 is YYNGEE in the germline V gene. Data came from immunoSEQ multiplex PCR; TCRdb stores just in-frame clones and leaves some out. The sample has fewer than 150,000 clones; 94% are singletons. Sequences were derived from peripheral blood, sampled at surgery. This receptor was taken from a boy under two years old with hemimegalencephaly and intractable seizures. The chain carries TRBV9 and TRBJ2-3, with a possible D match to TRBD1 (6 bases). Here the CDR3 reads CASSAGHSTDTQYF. The CDR3 DNA reads TGTGCCAGCAGCGCGGGACACAGCACAGATACGCAGTATTTT.